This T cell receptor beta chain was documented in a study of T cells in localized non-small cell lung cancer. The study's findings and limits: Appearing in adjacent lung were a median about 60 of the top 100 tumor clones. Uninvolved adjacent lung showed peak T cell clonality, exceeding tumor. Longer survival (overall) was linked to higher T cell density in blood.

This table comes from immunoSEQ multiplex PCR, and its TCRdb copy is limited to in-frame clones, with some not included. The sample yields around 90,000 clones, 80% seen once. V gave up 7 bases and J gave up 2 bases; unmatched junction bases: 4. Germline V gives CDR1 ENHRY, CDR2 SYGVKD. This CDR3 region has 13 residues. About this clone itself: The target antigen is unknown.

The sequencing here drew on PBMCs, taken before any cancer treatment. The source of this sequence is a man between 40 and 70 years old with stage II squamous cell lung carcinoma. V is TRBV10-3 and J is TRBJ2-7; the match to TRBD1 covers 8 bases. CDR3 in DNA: TGTGCCATCAATGGACAGGGTCCCTACGAGCAGTACTTC. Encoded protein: CAINGQGPYEQYF.